These 29 T cell receptor beta chains were sequenced from one sample in a study of T cell responses to AZD1222 COVID-19 vaccine. The repertoire was sequenced with immunoSEQ multiplex PCR; TCRdb's copy has only in-frame clones and lacks some. There are some 150,000 clones in the sample; just over 90% occur only once, and 1.5% to 2% lies in the top ten. This sample comprised peripheral blood, obtained on day 0 of AZD1222 vaccination. The receptors were gathered from an adult in good health.

The V call is TRBV5-1, the J call TRBJ1-2, with 7 bases fitting TRBD1. Germline CDR1 is SGHRS and CDR2 is YFSETQ. The V gene end was trimmed by 4 bases and the J gene end by 4 bases; junction bases not matched to a gene: 13. This CDR3 has 16 residues. The chain's CDR3 is CASSPDNHPGGYGYTF. For the CDR3, the DNA is TGCGCCAGCAGCCCCGACAACCATCCAGGGGGCTATGGCTACACCTTC.

The chain employs TRBV19 and TRBJ2-3, with TRBD1 matching over 8 bases. The germline CDR1 and CDR2 sequences are LNHDA and SQIVND (reference sequence). CDR3 size: 16 residues. With 1 base clipped from V and 3 bases from J, the junction kept 6 bases outside the gene matches. CDR3 coding DNA: TGTGCCAGTAGTATAGGCAGAAACAGGGGGACAGATACGCAGTATTTT. This translates into CASSIGRNRGTDTQYF. Filled out from reference TRBV19 and TRBJ2-3, the complete variable domain reads DGGITQSPKYLFRKEGQNVTLSCEQNLNHDAMYWYRQDPGQGLRLIYYSQIVNDFQKGDIAEGYSVSREKKESFPLTVTSAQKNPTAFYLCASSIGRNRGTDTQYFGPGTRLTVL.

CDR3 residues: CAISPGQGTNEKLFF. The CDR3 nucleotides are TGTGCCATCAGTCCCGGACAGGGGACTAATGAAAAACTGTTTTTT. The rearrangement joins TRBV10-3 to TRBJ1-4; 9 bases agree with TRBD1. J was trimmed by 2 bases and V by 5 bases; bases with no gene match: 3. CDR1 ENHRY and CDR2 SYGVKD come from the germline V gene. CDR3 length: 15 residues.

This chain joins TRBV5-1 and TRBJ2-5; TRBD1 is a possible D gene (6 bases). Trimming cost V 4 bases and J 4 bases, with 17 bases left between them. The CDR3 consists of 15 residues. The germline V gene has CDR1 SGHRS and CDR2 YFSETQ. CDR3 coding DNA: TGCGCCAGCAGCGAAGCTCCGGTGGGGGCAGAGACCCAGTACTTC. Amino acids: CASSEAPVGAETQYF.

The V and J genes are TRBV6-5 and TRBJ1-1; D unresolved. The CDR3 loop spans 14 amino acids. Deletions cut 6 bases from V and 5 bases from J, with 16 bases between. The V gene's germline CDR1 is MNHEY and CDR2 SVGAGI. The CDR3 DNA follows: TGTGCCAGCAGATTCACGGGAGTTGGTACTGAAGCTTTCTTT. It yields the protein CASRFTGVGTEAFF.

The J gene is TRBJ1-1, the V gene TRBV2, with 9 bases identical to TRBD1. V dropped 7 bases and J dropped 0; count of bases not matched to a gene: 3. CDR1 is SNHLY, CDR2 FYNNEI, per germline. This CDR3 is 14 amino acids long. Here the CDR3 reads CASIYRGLNTEAFF. The CDR3 nucleotides read TGTGCCAGCATCTACAGGGGGCTGAACACTGAAGCTTTCTTT. Based on the CDR3 plus reference TRBV2 and TRBJ1-1, the full variable domain is EPEVTQTPSHQVTQMGQEVILRCVPISNHLYFYWYRQILGQKVEFLVSFYNNEISEKSEIFDDQFSVERPDGSNFTLKIRSTKLEDSAMYFCASIYRGLNTEAFFGQGTRLTVV.

The CDR3: CASRHTGGNTIYF. CDR3 DNA sequence: TGTGCCAGCCGACATACAGGGGGAAACACCATATATTTT. The chain combines TRBV12-3 or TRBV12-4 with TRBJ1-3; tentatively, D is TRBD1 (6 bases). This CDR3 has 13 residues. The V and J ends lost 8 bases and 4 bases respectively, with 12 bases between them.

The chain has TRBV7-6 and TRBJ2-3; 8 bases align to TRBD2. The germline V gene has CDR1 SGHVS and CDR2 FNYEAQ. V gave up 0 bases and J gave up 4 bases; unmatched junction bases: 9. This CDR3 comprises 17 residues. CDR3 sequence reads: CASSLAAVAGKSDTQYF. Here the CDR3 DNA reads TGTGCCAGCAGCTTAGCGGCAGTAGCGGGGAAATCAGATACGCAGTATTTT.

The chain combines TRBV14 with TRBJ1-1, with TRBD1 as a possible D gene (5 bases). V dropped 0 bases and J dropped 0 bases, with 11 bases sitting between them. The germline V gene has CDR1 SGHDN and CDR2 FVKESK. The CDR3 has 16 residues. CDR3 sequence (DNA): TGTGCCAGCAGCCAAGATATGGGGCAGCTGAACACTGAAGCTTTCTTT. It is translated as CASSQDMGQLNTEAFF.

The CDR3 bases are TGTGCCAGCACCCGGGACAGCTCTGGAAACACCATATATTTT. Its translation is CASTRDSSGNTIYF. The chain recombines TRBV6-5 with TRBJ1-3, with 7 bases fitting TRBD1. Germline CDR1 is MNHEY and CDR2 is SVGAGI. This CDR3 is built from 14 residues. With V trimmed by 7 bases and J by 0 bases, 3 bases remained unmatched.

The chain combines TRBV11-2 with TRBJ1-2; D perhaps matches TRBD1 (5 bases). This CDR3 region has 12 residues. CDR1 and CDR2 from the germline V gene are SGHAT and FQNNGV. With 5 bases removed from V and 4 bases from J, the gap between germline ends came to 8 bases. The CDR3 here is CASSVGGYGYTF. CDR3 DNA: TGTGCCAGCAGCGTCGGGGGCTATGGCTACACCTTC.

V is TRBV4-1 and J is TRBJ1-2; perhaps TRBD1 as D (5 bases). The CDR3 length is 17 residues. V was pared by 4 bases and J by 4 bases, with 22 bases between. The germline CDR1 and CDR2 sequences are MGHRA and YSYEKL. CDR3 residues: CASSPSEQGSRFYGYTF. The CDR3 region has the DNA TGCGCCAGCAGCCCAAGTGAGCAGGGCAGTAGATTCTATGGCTACACCTTC.

V and J are TRBV7-9 and TRBJ1-1; no definite D call. The CDR3 sequence is 14 residues long. Germline CDR1 SEHNR, CDR2 FQNEAQ (reference sequence). Between the trimmed V and J ends, which lost 2 bases and 4 bases, there was a span of 11 bases. CDR3 residues: CASSLQEMSTEAFF. CDR3 DNA: TGTGCCAGCAGCTTACAAGAGATGAGCACTGAAGCTTTCTTT.

This chain uses TRBV6-1 with TRBJ1-5; 7 bases align to TRBD1. This CDR3 comprises 16 residues. V lost 1 base, J lost 1 base, and 4 bases stayed unmatched. Germline loops: CDR1 MNHNS, CDR2 SASEGT. The CDR3 bases are TGTGCCAGCAGTGAAGAGGACAGGTCGAGCAATCAGCCCCAGCATTTT. Amino acids: CASSEEDRSSNQPQHF.

The J gene is TRBJ2-7, the V gene TRBV12-5, with a possible D match to TRBD1 (6 bases). The V and J ends lost 3 bases and 1 base respectively, with 16 bases between them. The germline CDR1 and CDR2 sequences are LGHNT and FRNRAP. This CDR3 has 16 amino acids. CDR3 sequence: CASGFIGQSLSYEQYF. The CDR3 DNA is TGTGCTAGTGGTTTTATAGGACAGTCGCTATCCTACGAGCAGTACTTC. The full variable domain, completed using reference TRBV12-5 and TRBJ2-7, is DARVTQTPRHKVTEMGQEVTMRCQPILGHNTVFWYRQTMMQGLELLAYFRNRAPLDDSGMPKDRFSAEMPDATLATLKIQPSEPRDSAVYFCASGFIGQSLSYEQYFGPGTRLTVT.

The chain uses TRBV9 and TRBJ2-3; 8 bases agree with TRBD2. Losses at the gene ends were 3 bases for V and 2 bases for J; bases not matched to a gene: 8. The CDR3 is 16 amino acids. Germline V gene data show CDR1 as SGDLS and CDR2 as YYNGEE. The CDR3: CASSAGAGAYTDTQYF. CDR3 DNA sequence: TGTGCCAGCAGCGCCGGAGCGGGGGCGTACACAGATACGCAGTATTTT.

V gene TRBV7-9 combines with J gene TRBJ1-1; D gene ambiguous. There are 12 residues in the CDR3. V lost 5 bases, J lost 7 bases, and 11 bases lay in between. Germline assignment: CDR1 SEHNR and CDR2 FQNEAQ (reference sequence). CDR3 protein: CASSGQLGEAFF. The CDR3 nucleotides read TGTGCCAGCAGCGGGCAGTTGGGTGAAGCTTTCTTT.

This clone has a handful of counts. The chain combines TRBV2 with TRBJ1-6, with TRBD1 matching 7 bases. Trimming at V came to 7 bases and at J to 7 bases, leaving 4 bases not matched to a gene. Germline V gene lookup returns CDR1 SNHLY and CDR2 FYNNEI. The CDR3 sequence is 13 residues long. CDR3 in amino acids: CASTTGANSPLHF. CDR3 in DNA: TGTGCCAGCACCACAGGGGCGAATTCACCCCTCCACTTT.

V is TRBV19 and J is TRBJ1-1; the D is unclear. The CDR3 covers 11 residues. Germline CDR1 reads LNHDA; CDR2 reads SQIVND (reference sequence). Trimming took off 11 bases at V and 3 bases at J, with 10 bases between the two ends. In DNA, the CDR3 is TGTGCCTGTGACGGCTACACTGAAGCTTTCTTT. Its translation: CACDGYTEAFF.

The count of this clone is one. The genes are TRBV15 and TRBJ1-4; D gene unclear. The germline V gene encodes CDR1 LNHNV and CDR2 YYDKDF (reference sequence). This CDR3 is 13 amino acids long. Trimming cost V 5 bases and J 7 bases, with 11 bases left between them. The CDR3 DNA reads TGTGCCACCAGCTCCTTGTCCGGTGAAAAACTGTTTTTT. Protein product: CATSSLSGEKLFF.

This sequence joins TRBV21-1 and TRBJ2-7; the table's D call, TRBD1, has no DNA check behind it. TRBV21-1 is recorded as a pseudogene. CDR3 length: 19 amino acids. This CDR3 reads CASSKSLEGAQEPSYEQYF. The CDR3 region has the DNA TGTGCCAGCAGCAAATCACTAGAGGGGGCACAGGAGCCATCCTACGAGCAGTACTTC.

The chain joins TRBV11-2 to TRBJ1-2; D call uncertain. Trimming pared 3 bases from V and 0 bases from J, leaving 5 bases between. The CDR3 totals 13 residues. CDR1 is SGHAT, CDR2 FQNNGV, per germline. Written as DNA, the CDR3 is TGTGCCAGCAGCTTTGACACTAACTATGGCTACACCTTC. It translates to CASSFDTNYGYTF.

The chain has TRBV6-6 and TRBJ2-2; possible D gene TRBD1, 6 bases. The CDR3 is made up of 14 amino acids. Per the germline V gene, CDR1 is MNHNY and CDR2 is SVGAGI (reference sequence). V was shortened by 6 bases and J by 4 bases, with 12 bases between the two germline ends. CDR3 sequence: CASSTWGPTGELFF. CDR3 DNA sequence: TGTGCCAGCAGCACGTGGGGGCCCACCGGGGAGCTGTTTTTT.

CDR3 region: CASSQGRGIAGEKLFF. The CDR3 coding sequence is TGTGCCAGCAGCCAGGGACGGGGGATAGCCGGTGAAAAACTGTTTTTT. V gene TRBV14 combines with J gene TRBJ1-4; tentatively, D is TRBD1 (5 bases). CDR1 and CDR2 (germline): SGHDN, FVKESK. V was clipped by 3 bases and J by 7 bases, with 18 bases between them. The CDR3 contains 16 residues.

This chain joins TRBV19 and TRBJ2-1, with a tentative D call TRBD1 (6 bases). The CDR3 loop spans 18 amino acids. Germline CDR1 LNHDA, CDR2 SQIVND (reference sequence). The V gene lost 9 bases and the J gene lost 10 bases, with 34 bases spanning the gap. The CDR3 bases are TGTGCCAGCCGACCCCGAAGAGCCGGTGTGGCAGGGGTGGAGGAGCAGTTCTTC. It is translated as CASRPRRAGVAGVEEQFF.

The CDR3 is CASREDRGPNYGYTF. DNA for the CDR3: TGTGCCAGCAGGGAGGACAGGGGCCCAAACTATGGCTACACCTTC. J is TRBJ1-2 and V is TRBV6-5, with 9 bases aligning to TRBD1. This CDR3 is 15 amino acids long. The germline CDR1 and CDR2 sequences are MNHEY and SVGAGI. V gave up 6 bases and J gave up 2 bases; unmatched junction bases: 7.

The chain employs TRBV25-1 and TRBJ1-4; tentatively, D is TRBD1 (5 bases). With 3 bases removed from V and 8 bases from J, the gap between germline ends came to 19 bases. Germline loops: CDR1 MGHDK, CDR2 SYGVNS. This CDR3 spans 16 amino acids. The CDR3 here is CASSDPPSRGGEKLFF. CDR3 bases: TGTGCCAGCAGTGATCCCCCGAGCCGCGGGGGAGAAAAACTGTTTTTT.

V usage is TRBV7-9 and J usage is TRBJ1-3; D is undetermined. The CDR3 loop spans 15 amino acids. The germline V gene encodes CDR1 SEHNR and CDR2 FQNEAQ (reference sequence). Trimming took off 1 base at V and 2 bases at J, with 9 bases between the two ends. CDR3 DNA sequence: TGTGCCAGCAGCTTAGTTCCGAGCCCTGGAAACACCATATATTTT. This translates into CASSLVPSPGNTIYF.

This clone was picked up one time. V usage is TRBV29-1 and J usage is TRBJ1-1; 8 bases are a match to TRBD1. The CDR3 has 13 amino acids. Germline V gene lookup returns CDR1 SQVTM and CDR2 ANQGSEA. With 5 bases clipped from V and 10 bases from J, the junction kept 12 bases outside the gene matches. For the CDR3, the DNA is TGCAGCGTTACCCCGGGTCAGGGGGCCACAGCTTTCTTT. This gives the protein CSVTPGQGATAFF. Full variable domain (missing parts from reference TRBV29-1 and TRBJ1-1): SAVISQKPSRDICQRGTSLTIQCQVDSQVTMMFWYRQQPGQSLTLIATANQGSEATYESGFVIDKFPISRPNLTFSTLTVSNMSPEDSSIYLCSVTPGQGATAFFGQGTRLTVV.